This T cell receptor (beta chain) was obtained from a study of blood T cells in healthy people across ages. A second PCR, run for roughly 7 to 11 cycles, used a sample-barcoded 5' primer plus a J-beta primer mix. TCRdb processed the 5' RACE reads anew with MiXCR; each CDR3 protein has one entry. The sample records roughly 830,000 distinct CDR3 sequences, about 62% being singletons. The ends were cut back, 2 bases at V and 10 bases at J, with 15 bases in the middle. Germline CDR1 SNHLY, CDR2 FYNNEI. The CDR3 totals 14 residues. Every donor gave ten milliliters of peripheral blood. This TCR came from a man aged 25-45 years in good health. The chain recombines TRBV2 with TRBJ2-1; no clear D. The sequencing sample was made of blood. CDR3 loop: CASSERRASYEQFF. In DNA form, the CDR3 reads TGTGCCAGCAGTGAAAGGAGAGCCTCCTACGAGCAGTTCTTC.